A selection of T cell receptor beta chains follows, all from one sample in a study of human T cells and chemical hapten exposure. TCRdb re-called the RACE reads through MiXCR, storing one row per CDR3 protein. This table holds approximately 71,000 distinct CDR3 sequences, more than 9.5% found once. Source: whole blood, taken in connection with sensitization to the hapten diphenylcyclopropenone (DPC). These receptors were taken from a woman aged 45 to 65 with alopecia areata. Some clones in this sample may be carry-over from other donors' samples. CDR3s leave out the opening cysteine and the closing phenylalanine or tryptophan. The order of the fields is J gene, V gene, clone size, CDR3 protein. Clone size is given for some rows only: seen once, a few or many times, or a class if the clone is expanded.

>TRBJ2-7|TRBV7-2|many
ASSLANYEQY
>TRBJ2-5|TRBV3-1|many
ASSGGVQY
>TRBJ2-2|TRBV7-9|many
ASTKGPTGELF
>TRBJ1-5|TRBV20-1|.
SGGGVNSNQPQH
>TRBJ2-2|TRBV28|few
ASSLALAGRTGELF
>TRBJ1-2|TRBV7-9|.
ASSLGQPYGYT
>TRBJ1-2|TRBV20-1|.
SARGARFYGYT
>TRBJ2-1|TRBV7-9|.
ASSPSGIESNEQF
>TRBJ1-1|TRBV14|few
ASSQDLGVNTEAF
>TRBJ2-7|TRBV15|many
ATSRDLGDEQY